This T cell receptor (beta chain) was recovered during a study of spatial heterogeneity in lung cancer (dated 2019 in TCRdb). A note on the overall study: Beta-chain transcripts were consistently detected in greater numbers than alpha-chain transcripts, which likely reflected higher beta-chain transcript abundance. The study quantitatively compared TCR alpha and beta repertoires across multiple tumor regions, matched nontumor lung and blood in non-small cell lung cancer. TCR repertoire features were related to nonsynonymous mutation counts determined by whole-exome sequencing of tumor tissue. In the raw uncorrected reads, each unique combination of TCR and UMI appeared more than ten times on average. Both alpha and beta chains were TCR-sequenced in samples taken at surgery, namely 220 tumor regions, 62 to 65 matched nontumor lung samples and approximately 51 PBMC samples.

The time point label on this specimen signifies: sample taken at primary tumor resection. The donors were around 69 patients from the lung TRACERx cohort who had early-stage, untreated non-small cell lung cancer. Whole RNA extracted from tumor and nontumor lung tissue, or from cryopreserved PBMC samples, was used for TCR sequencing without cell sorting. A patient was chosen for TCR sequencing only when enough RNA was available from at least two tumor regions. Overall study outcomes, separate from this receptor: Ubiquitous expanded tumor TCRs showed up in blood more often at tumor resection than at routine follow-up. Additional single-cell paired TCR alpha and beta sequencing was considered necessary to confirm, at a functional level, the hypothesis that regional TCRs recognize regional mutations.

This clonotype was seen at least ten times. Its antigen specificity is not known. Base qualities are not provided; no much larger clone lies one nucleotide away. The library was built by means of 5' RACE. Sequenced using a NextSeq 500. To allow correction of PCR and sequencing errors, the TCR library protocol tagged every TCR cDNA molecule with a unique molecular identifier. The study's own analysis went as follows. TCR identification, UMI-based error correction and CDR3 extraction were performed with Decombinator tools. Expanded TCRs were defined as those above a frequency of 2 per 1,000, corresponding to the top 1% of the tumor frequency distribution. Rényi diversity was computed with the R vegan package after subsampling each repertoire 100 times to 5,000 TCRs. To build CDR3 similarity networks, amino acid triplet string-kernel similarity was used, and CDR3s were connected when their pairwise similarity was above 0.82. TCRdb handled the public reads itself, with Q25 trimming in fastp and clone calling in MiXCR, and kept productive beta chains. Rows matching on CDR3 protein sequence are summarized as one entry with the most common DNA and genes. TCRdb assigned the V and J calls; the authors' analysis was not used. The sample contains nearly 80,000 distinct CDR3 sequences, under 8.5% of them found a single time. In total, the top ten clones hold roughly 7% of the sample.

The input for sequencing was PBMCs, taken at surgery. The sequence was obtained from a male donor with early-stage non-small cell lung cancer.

The nucleotide sequence reads TGTGCCAGCAGCTTATCGGAAGAGACCCAGTACTTC. The encoded protein is CASSLSEETQYF. The chain couples TRBV7-8 to TRBJ2-5; no D gene call is confident. Relative to germline, V is 2 bases shorter and J is 3 bases shorter, with 4 bases between their ends. CDR1 and CDR2 are drawn from the germline V gene: SGHVS, FQNEAQ. The CDR3 sequence holds 12 residues, the cysteine and phenylalanine included. This entry keeps only the CDR3 DNA: 36 bases, framed from base 1.